Sequencing of this T cell receptor (beta chain) was carried out in a study of control samples from healthy donors and cancer patients. Germline CDR1 reads LNHDA; CDR2 reads SQIVND (reference sequence). The CDR3 runs 15 residues. Trimming removed 3 bases from V and 2 bases from J, with 13 bases in between. TCRdb's table, derived via immunoSEQ multiplex PCR, lists solely in-frame clones and lacks some. The sample holds 400,000 to 500,000 clones, approximately 90% seen once. This clonotype was obtained from a man aged 35-49 years with head and neck cancer. This chain connects TRBV19 to TRBJ2-5, with D maybe TRBD1 (6 bases). The sample comprised PBMCs. CDR3: CASSIDRSRQETQYF. In nucleotides, the CDR3 is TGTGCCAGTAGTATTGACAGGTCCCGACAAGAGACCCAGTACTTC.